This TCR beta chain was retrieved from a study of cytomegalovirus exposure and HLA in healthy donors (dated by TCRdb to the late 2010s). For the wider study: The roughly 650 repertoires of the first cohort and the approximately 110 validation repertoires were produced on the same platform, according to a later analysis. The study was designed to test whether signatures of past pathogen exposure could be identified by cataloging public T cell receptors. Along with the roughly 710-subject first cohort, a separate validation cohort of over 90 different subjects was used. To predict cytomegalovirus infection status, the study combined high-throughput TCR immunosequencing, statistical association of individual TCRs with disease status, and machine learning. What the study reported, not specific to this receptor: In both the original and validation cohorts, the classifier was reported to diagnose cytomegalovirus status with high specificity and sensitivity. The validation cohort had no HLA typing available for a later analysis, so co-occurrence within that cohort was assessed over all 130 or so repertoires. In vitro tests confirmed that three of the cytomegalovirus-associated TCR beta chains recognize cytomegalovirus antigens. The study gave a list of roughly 150 TCR beta chains associated with cytomegalovirus. Subsequent analysis determined that TCRs grouped into clusters in the first cohort also showed a tendency toward co-occurrence across the 130 or so validation repertoires, and roughly 94% of cluster scores exceeded 0. Most TCR sequences were seen in very few donors, while some public TCRs were found in many individuals. It was suggested by the authors that the approach could potentially be generalized to other disease states and immunological phenotypes.

Donors formed part of the validation cohort, which comprised about 130 subjects and was distinct from the first cohort of 666 subjects. A word on this clone: Its cognate antigen has yet to be identified. There are no base qualities to consult, and no much larger clone falls within one base.

Library preparation used the immunoSEQ multiplex PCR assay. Per the source publication's procedure: A statistical classification framework was built for diagnosing cytomegalovirus status from the catalog of TCR beta chain sequences. Held by TCRdb, this immuneACCESS table contains in-frame sequences only and omits some clones. Under half of the omission traces to an unresolved V gene where checked; the cause of the rest is unknown. That table is the source of V, J and clone size, and D and trimming were worked out from the DNA. This sample has a few hundred thousand clones in its table, and 88% of those were observed once. Around 0.88% of the sample goes to the ten largest clones. From a lookup of the germline V gene, CDR1 and CDR2 are SQVTM and ANQGSEA. The CDR3 spans 12 residues, from the cysteine through the phenylalanine. Solely the CDR3 DNA is kept, with 36 bases framed from the first base. From V the trimming removes 7 bases and from J it removes 6 bases, while the gene matches leave 8 bases of the junction unaccounted for.

Source material: PBMCs. The V and J segments used are TRBV29-1 and TRBJ1-1; the junction holds 7 bases that match TRBD1. The sequence came from a man between 25 and 39 years old in good health and CMV-seronegative. The DNA reads as follows: TGCAGCGCCCGGACAGGTTGGCCTGAAGCTTTCTTT. Its product reads: CSARTGWPEAFF.